This T cell receptor (beta chain) appears in the sequencing data of a study of T and B cells in COVID-19 patients. At the level of the study: Peripheral blood came from COVID-19 patients with active infection or after recovery. The recovered patients had mostly mild to moderate COVID-19 with outpatient management.

The length of the CDR3 is 13 residues. Blood genomic DNA input for TRB amplification was 250-500 ng. Findings of the study overall: Patients with COVID-19 reportedly showed strongly skewed T cell receptor beta variable and joining gene usage. Symptomatic-phase blood samples from mildly ill patients and early samples from severe cases were scarce.

Multiplex PCR with BIOMED2 TRB-A/B primer pools amplified TRB rearrangements. Using its own MiXCR run on the multiplex PCR reads, TCRdb lists one record per CDR3 protein. The sample has under 6,000 distinct CDR3 sequences, 25% to 30% seen once. A note on this clonotype: The antigen remains undetermined. A much larger clone sits a single nucleotide away, making a read error possible.

Sequencing was performed on blood. This rearrangement joins TRBV12-3 or TRBV12-4 to TRBJ2-2, with TRBD2 as a possible D gene (5 bases). This TCR was recovered from a human donor with active COVID-19. The CDR3 DNA follows: TGTGCCAGCAGAGCAGGACGGATCGGGGAGCTGCTTTTT. Protein product: CASRAGRIGELLF.